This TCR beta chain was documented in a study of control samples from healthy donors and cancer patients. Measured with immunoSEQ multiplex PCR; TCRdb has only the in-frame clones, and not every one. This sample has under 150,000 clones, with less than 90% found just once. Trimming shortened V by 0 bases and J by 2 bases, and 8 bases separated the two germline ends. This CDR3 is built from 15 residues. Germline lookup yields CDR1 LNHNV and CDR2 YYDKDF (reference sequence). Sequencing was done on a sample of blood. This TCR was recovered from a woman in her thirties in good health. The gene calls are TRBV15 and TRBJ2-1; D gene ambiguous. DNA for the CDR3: TGTGCCACCAGCAGAGATTCTGACACCTACAATGAGCAGTTCTTC. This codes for CATSRDSDTYNEQFF.